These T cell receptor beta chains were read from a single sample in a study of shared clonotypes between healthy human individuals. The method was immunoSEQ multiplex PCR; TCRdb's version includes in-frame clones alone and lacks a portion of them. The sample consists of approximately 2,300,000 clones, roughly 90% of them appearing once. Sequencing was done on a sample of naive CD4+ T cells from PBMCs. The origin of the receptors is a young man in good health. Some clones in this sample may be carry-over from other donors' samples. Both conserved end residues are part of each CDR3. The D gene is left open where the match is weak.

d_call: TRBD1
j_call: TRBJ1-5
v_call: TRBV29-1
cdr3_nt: TGCAGCGTTGGGGACAGAGATCAGCCCCAGCATTTT
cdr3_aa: CSVGDRDQPQHF

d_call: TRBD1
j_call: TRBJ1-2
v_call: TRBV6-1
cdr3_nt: TGTGCCAGCAGCGACAGGGGCTATGGCTACACCTTC
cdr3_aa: CASSDRGYGYTF

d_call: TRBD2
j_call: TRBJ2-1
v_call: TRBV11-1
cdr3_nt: TGTGCCAGCAGCGAACCTAGCGAGGGTAGCGGGGATTCCTACAATGAGCAGTTCTTC
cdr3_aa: CASSEPSEGSGDSYNEQFF

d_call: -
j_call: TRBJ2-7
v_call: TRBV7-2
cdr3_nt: TGTGCCAGCAGCTTAGAGGGTTCTCGTCCCAGGAGCTCCTACGAGCAGTACTTC
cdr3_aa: CASSLEGSRPRSSYEQYF

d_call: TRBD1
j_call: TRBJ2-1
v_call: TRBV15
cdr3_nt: TGTGCCACCAGCAGAGGGGACAGGGGTCATCCCAATGAGCAGTTCTTC
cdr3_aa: CATSRGDRGHPNEQFF

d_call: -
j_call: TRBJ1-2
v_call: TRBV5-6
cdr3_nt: TGTGCCAGCAGCCCTAAGGACAGCAACTATGGCTACACCTTC
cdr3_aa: CASSPKDSNYGYTF

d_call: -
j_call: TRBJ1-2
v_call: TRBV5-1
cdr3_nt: TGCGCCAGCAGCTTGGCCCCCAGGGATTATGGCTACACCTTC
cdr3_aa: CASSLAPRDYGYTF

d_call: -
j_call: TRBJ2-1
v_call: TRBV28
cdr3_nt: TGTGCCAGCATTGCCCAGTCCTCCTACAATGAGCAGTTCTTC
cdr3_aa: CASIAQSSYNEQFF

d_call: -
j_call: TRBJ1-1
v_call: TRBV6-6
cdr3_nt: TGTGCCAGCAGTTTGGAGTCCCCCACTGAAGCTTTCTTT
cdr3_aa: CASSLESPTEAFF

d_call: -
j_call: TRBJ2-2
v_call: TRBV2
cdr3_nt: TGTGCCAGCAGTGTTGCGGGGTTCACCGGGGAGCTGTTTTTT
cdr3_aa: CASSVAGFTGELFF

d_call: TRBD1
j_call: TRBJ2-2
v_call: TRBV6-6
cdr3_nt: TGTGCCAGCAGTTACGGCGGGACAGGGGGCGCCGGGGAGCTGTTTTTT
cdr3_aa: CASSYGGTGGAGELFF

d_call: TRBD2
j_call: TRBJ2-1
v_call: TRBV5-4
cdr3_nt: TGTGCCAGCAGCTCGACTAGCGTTTCCTACAATGAGCAGTTCTTC
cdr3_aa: CASSSTSVSYNEQFF

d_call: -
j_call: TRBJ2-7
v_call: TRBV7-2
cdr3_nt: TGTGCCAGCAGCTTAGGAGAGGACGAGCAGTACTTC
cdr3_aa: CASSLGEDEQYF

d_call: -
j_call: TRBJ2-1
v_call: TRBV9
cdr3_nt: TGTGCCAGCAGCGGCTCTTACAATGAGCAGTTCTTC
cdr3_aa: CASSGSYNEQFF

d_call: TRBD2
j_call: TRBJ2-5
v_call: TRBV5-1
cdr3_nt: TGCGCCAGCAGCTACACACCCAGGACTAGCGGAGGGGAGACCCAGTACTTC
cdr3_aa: CASSYTPRTSGGETQYF

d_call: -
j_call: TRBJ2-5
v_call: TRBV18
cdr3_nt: TGTGCCAGCTCAGCAAACAGGGCCCAACAAGAGACCCAGTACTTC
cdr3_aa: CASSANRAQQETQYF

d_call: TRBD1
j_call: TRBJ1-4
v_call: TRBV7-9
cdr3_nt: TGTGCCAGCAGCGCCCCGGGACAGGACCATCGGGAAAAACTGTTTTTT
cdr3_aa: CASSAPGQDHREKLFF

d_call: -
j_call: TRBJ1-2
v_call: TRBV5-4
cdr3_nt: TGTGCCAGCAGCTTGGCCAGTTCGTATGGCTACACCTTC
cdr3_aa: CASSLASSYGYTF

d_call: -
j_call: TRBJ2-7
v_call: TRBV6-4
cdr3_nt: TGTGCCAGCAGTGATGAAGACGAGCGTTTGGGCGAGCAGTACTTC
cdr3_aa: CASSDEDERLGEQYF

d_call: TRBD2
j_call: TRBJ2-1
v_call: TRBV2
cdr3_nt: TGTGCCAGCAGTTGGGGACTAGCGAGGGAGCTCGGTGAGCAGTTCTTC
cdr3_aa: CASSWGLARELGEQFF

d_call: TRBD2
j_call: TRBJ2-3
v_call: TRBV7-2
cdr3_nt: TGTGCCAGCAGCTGGGGACTAGCGGGAGGCACAGATACGCAGTATTTT
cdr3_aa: CASSWGLAGGTDTQYF

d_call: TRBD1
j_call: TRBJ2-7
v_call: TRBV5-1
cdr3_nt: TGCGCCAGCAGCTGGGGACAGGGGGCGTCCGAGCAGTACTTC
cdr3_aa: CASSWGQGASEQYF

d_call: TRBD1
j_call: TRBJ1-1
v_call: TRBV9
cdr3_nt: TGTGCCAGCAGCGAAGGACAGGGCGGGGGCACTGAAGCTTTCTTT
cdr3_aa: CASSEGQGGGTEAFF

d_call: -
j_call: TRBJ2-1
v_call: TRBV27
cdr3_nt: TGTGCCAGCAGTCACGAGGTTAGCAGAAGCTCCTACAATGAGCAGTTCTTC
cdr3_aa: CASSHEVSRSSYNEQFF

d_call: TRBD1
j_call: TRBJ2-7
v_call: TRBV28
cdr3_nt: TGTGCCAGCAGTCTCCCCCCCGGCCAGGGGGCTCGCGAGCAGTACTTC
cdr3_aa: CASSLPPGQGAREQYF

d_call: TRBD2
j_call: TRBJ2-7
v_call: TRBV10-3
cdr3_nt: TGTGCCATCAGTGAGTTTAGCGGGAGACGACGCGAGCAGTACTTC
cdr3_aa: CAISEFSGRRREQYF

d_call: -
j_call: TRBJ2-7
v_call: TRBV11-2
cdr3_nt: TGTGCCAGCAGCAGGAGACAGGACCGGGGTCGCTACGAGCAGTACTTC
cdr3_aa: CASSRRQDRGRYEQYF